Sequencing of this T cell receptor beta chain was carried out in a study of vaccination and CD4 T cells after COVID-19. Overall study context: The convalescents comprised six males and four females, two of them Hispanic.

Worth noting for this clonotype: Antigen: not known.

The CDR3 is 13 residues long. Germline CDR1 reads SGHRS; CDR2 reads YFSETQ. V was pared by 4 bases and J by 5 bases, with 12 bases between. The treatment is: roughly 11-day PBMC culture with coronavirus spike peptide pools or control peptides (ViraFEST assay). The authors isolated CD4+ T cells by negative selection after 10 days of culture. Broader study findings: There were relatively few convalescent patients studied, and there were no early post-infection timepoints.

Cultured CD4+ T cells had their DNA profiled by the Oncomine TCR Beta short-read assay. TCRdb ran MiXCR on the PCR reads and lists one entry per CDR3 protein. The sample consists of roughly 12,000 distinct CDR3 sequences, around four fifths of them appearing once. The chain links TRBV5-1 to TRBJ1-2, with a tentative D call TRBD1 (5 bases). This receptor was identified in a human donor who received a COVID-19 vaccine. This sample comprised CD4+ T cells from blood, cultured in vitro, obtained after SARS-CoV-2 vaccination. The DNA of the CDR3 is TGCGCCAGCAGCCCAAGTGGGGGGTATGGCTACACCTTC. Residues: CASSPSGGYGYTF. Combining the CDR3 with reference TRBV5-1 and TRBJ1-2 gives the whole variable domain KAGVTQTPRYLIKTRGQQVTLSCSPISGHRSVSWYQQTPGQGLQFLFEYFSETQRNKGNFPGRFSGRQFSNSRSEMNVSTLELGDSALYLCASSPSGGYGYTFGSGTRLTVV.